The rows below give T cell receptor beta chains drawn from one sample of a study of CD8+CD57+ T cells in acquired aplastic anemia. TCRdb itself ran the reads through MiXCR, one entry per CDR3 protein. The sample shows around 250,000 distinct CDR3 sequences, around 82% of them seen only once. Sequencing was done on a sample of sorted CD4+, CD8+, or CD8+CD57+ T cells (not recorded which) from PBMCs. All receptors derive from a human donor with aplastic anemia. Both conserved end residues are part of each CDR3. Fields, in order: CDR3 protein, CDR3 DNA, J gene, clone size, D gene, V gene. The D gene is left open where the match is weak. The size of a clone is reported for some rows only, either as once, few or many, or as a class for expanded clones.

CDR3: CASSFLLGNEQFF
DNA: TGCGCCAGCAGCTTCCTACTAGGCAATGAGCAGTTCTTC
J: TRBJ2-1
size: .
D: .
V: TRBV5-1

CDR3: CASGVGGADSQYF
DNA: TGTGCCAGCGGCGTCGGGGGCGCAGACTCGCAGTATTTT
J: TRBJ2-3
size: once
D: .
V: TRBV5-1

CDR3: CASTLGRDPSQSNVLTF
DNA: TGTGCCAGCACCCTAGGGAGGGACCCCTCCCAGTCCAACGTCCTGACTTTC
J: TRBJ2-6
size: once
D: TRBD2
V: TRBV7-9

CDR3: CASSSGRGNPPLHF
DNA: TGTGCCAGCAGTTCAGGCAGGGGCAATCCACCCCTCCACTTC
J: TRBJ1-2
size: .
D: .
V: TRBV7-6

CDR3: CASRTAGSRDTQFF
DNA: TGTGCCAGCAGGACTGCGGGGAGTAGGGATACGCAGTTTTTC
J: TRBJ2-3
size: once
D: .
V: TRBV24-1

CDR3: CASSVNRGLAENYNEQFF
DNA: TGTGCCAGCAGCGTAAACCGAGGACTAGCGGAAAACTACAATGAGCAGTTCTTC
J: TRBJ2-1
size: few
D: TRBD2
V: TRBV9

CDR3: CASSERSGETQYFF
DNA: TGTGCCAGCAGTGAACGGAGCGGTGAGACCCAGTACTTCTTC
J: TRBJ2-7
size: .
D: .
V: TRBV7-9

CDR3: CASGLAGRHDTQF
DNA: TGTGCCAGCGGCTTAGCGGGCAGACACGATACGCAGTTT
J: TRBJ2-3
size: .
D: TRBD2
V: TRBV7-8

CDR3: CASSFRGEGLTDTQYF
DNA: TGTGCCAGCAGCTTCAGGGGGGAGGGCCTCACAGATACGCAGTATTTT
J: TRBJ2-3
size: .
D: .
V: TRBV11-3

CDR3: CASSLLGGGGSEQQFF
DNA: TGTGCCAGCAGCTTACTTGGGGGGGGGGGGAGCGAGCAGCAGTTCTTC
J: TRBJ2-1
size: .
D: TRBD2
V: TRBV7-9

CDR3: CASSGYDTQYF
DNA: TGTGCCAGCAGTGGTTACGATACGCAGTATTTT
J: TRBJ2-3
size: once
D: .
V: TRBV2

CDR3: CASSLGSIDNGYTF
DNA: TGTGCCAGCAGCTTAGGATCGATTGACAATGGCTACACCTTC
J: TRBJ1-2
size: once
D: .
V: TRBV7-8

CDR3: CATSKDRANQPQHF
DNA: TGTGCCACCAGCAAGGACAGGGCTAACCAGCCCCAGCATTTT
J: TRBJ1-5
size: .
D: TRBD1
V: TRBV15

CDR3: CASSLKLTWIRDAFF
DNA: TGTGCCAGCAGCTTAAAACTGACTTGGATCCGTGACGCTTTCTTT
J: TRBJ1-1
size: once
D: .
V: TRBV7-2

CDR3: CASSPSGGSNTEAFF
DNA: TGCGCCAGCAGCCCCTCCGGGGGCAGCAACACTGAAGCTTTCTTT
J: TRBJ1-1
size: .
D: .
V: TRBV5-1

CDR3: CASKVAGADSQYFF
DNA: TGTGCCAGCAAGGTCGCAGGGGCGGATTCGCAGTATTTTTTC
J: TRBJ2-7
size: .
D: .
V: TRBV2

CDR3: CASSLERSGETHEQFF
DNA: TGTGCCAGCAGCTTAGAAAGAAGCGGCGAGACGCATGAGCAGTTCTTC
J: TRBJ2-1
size: once
D: .
V: TRBV7-8

CDR3: CATRRRNPLHF
DNA: TGTGCCACCAGGAGACGGAACCCCCTCCACTTT
J: TRBJ1-6
size: .
D: .
V: TRBV15

CDR3: CASSWGGGFSPLHF
DNA: TGTGCCAGCAGCTGGGGCGGAGGGTTTTCACCCCTCCACTTT
J: TRBJ1-6
size: .
D: .
V: TRBV11-2

CDR3: CASSVGSDTQDFFF
DNA: TGTGCCAGCAGCGTAGGGTCAGATACGCAGGATTTTTTCTTT
J: TRBJ1-1
size: few
D: .
V: TRBV9

CDR3: CASSIASGAYKEQLFF
DNA: TGTGCCAGTAGTATAGCTAGCGGAGCCTACAAGGAGCAGTTGTTCTTC
J: TRBJ2-1
size: once
D: TRBD2
V: TRBV19

CDR3: CATKFTREEEDQYF
DNA: TGTGCCACCAAGTTCACAAGGGAGGAAGAGGACCAGTACTTC
J: TRBJ2-7
size: .
D: .
V: TRBV15

CDR3: CASSLALTPDTQYF
DNA: TGTGCCAGCAGCTTAGCTCTGACACCCGATACGCAGTATTTT
J: TRBJ2-3
size: many
D: .
V: TRBV11-1

CDR3: CASSLAGVPDTQNVLTF
DNA: TGTGCCAGCAGCTTAGCGGGGGTTCCCGATACGCAGAATGTCCTGACTTTC
J: TRBJ2-6
size: few
D: .
V: TRBV7-8

CDR3: CASSLAGTADYGDFF
DNA: TGTGCCAGCAGCTTGGCAGGGACAGCCGACTATGGCGACTTCTTT
J: TRBJ1-1
size: .
D: TRBD1
V: TRBV7-2

CDR3: CATSGDQGNTIYF
DNA: TGTGCCACCAGTGGCGACCAGGGAAACACCATATATTTT
J: TRBJ1-3
size: .
D: .
V: TRBV24-1

CDR3: CASSPRQAFANYGYTF
DNA: TGTGCCAGTAGTCCTCGACAGGCATTTGCTAACTATGGCTACACCTTC
J: TRBJ1-2
size: .
D: .
V: TRBV19

CDR3: CASTETGTGFPGAFF
DNA: TGTGCCAGCACCGAAACCGGGACAGGGTTCCCCGGAGCTTTCTTT
J: TRBJ1-1
size: few
D: TRBD1
V: TRBV2

CDR3: CASSEGDAWEREAFF
DNA: TGTGCCAGCAGTGAGGGGGACGCCTGGGAACGGGAAGCTTTCTTT
J: TRBJ1-1
size: few
D: .
V: TRBV25-1

CDR3: CASSLASGPYTQHFF
DNA: TGTGCCAGCAGTTTAGCTAGCGGTCCCTATACGCAGCATTTCTTC
J: TRBJ2-1
size: .
D: TRBD2
V: TRBV7-8

CDR3: CASSPIWTGDPLHFF
DNA: TGTGCCAGCAGCCCTATCTGGACAGGGGACCCCCTGCACTTCTTC
J: TRBJ2-1
size: .
D: TRBD1
V: TRBV7-9

CDR3: CASSLLAYEQFF
DNA: TGTGCCAGCAGCTTATTGGCCTATGAGCAGTTCTTC
J: TRBJ2-1
size: .
D: .
V: TRBV5-4

CDR3: CASSGDRLGEAFF
DNA: TGTGCCAGCAGCGGAGACAGGCTGGGAGAAGCTTTCTTT
J: TRBJ1-1
size: .
D: .
V: TRBV9

CDR3: CASSLSCYHSPLHF
DNA: TGTGCCAGCAGCTTGAGTTGCTATCATTCTCCCCTCCACTTT
J: TRBJ1-6
size: .
D: .
V: TRBV7-2

CDR3: CASSLTPGMKTDAQFF
DNA: TGTGCCAGCAGCTTAACTCCAGGGATGAAGACTGATGCTCAGTTCTTC
J: TRBJ2-1
size: .
D: .
V: TRBV7-3

CDR3: CASSSHRCRGPLHF
DNA: TGTGCCAGCAGCTCGCACAGATGCCGGGGGCCCCTCCACTTT
J: TRBJ1-6
size: .
D: .
V: TRBV7-9

CDR3: CASRDEGTDTQNLYF
DNA: TGTGCCAGCAGGGACGAGGGCACGGATACGCAGAATCTGTACTTC
J: TRBJ2-5
size: .
D: .
V: TRBV2

CDR3: CASTFGETGANVLTF
DNA: TGTGCCAGCACCTTTGGGGAAACTGGGGCCAACGTCCTGACTTTC
J: TRBJ2-6
size: few
D: .
V: TRBV12-5

CDR3: CASSVGGTGNPEAGF
DNA: TGTGCCAGCAGCGTAGGTGGGACAGGGAACCCTGAAGCTGGCTTT
J: TRBJ1-1
size: .
D: TRBD1
V: TRBV2

CDR3: CASSVGMDTEYF
DNA: TGTGCCAGCAGCGTAGGGATGGATACTGAGTATTTT
J: TRBJ2-3
size: .
D: .
V: TRBV9

CDR3: CSARGRWRGRGYTF
DNA: TGCAGTGCCAGAGGTAGGTGGCGAGGGAGAGGCTACACCTTC
J: TRBJ1-2
size: .
D: .
V: TRBV20-1

CDR3: CASTRGSEPERANF
DNA: TGTGCCAGCACCCGAGGCAGCGAGCCAGAGAGGGCCAACTTC
J: TRBJ2-5
size: .
D: .
V: TRBV7-6

CDR3: CASSQDERWDISYNEQFF
DNA: TGTGCCAGCAGCCAAGATGAGCGATGGGACATTTCCTACAATGAGCAGTTCTTC
J: TRBJ2-1
size: .
D: .
V: TRBV14

CDR3: CASSDGGIHEPLYF
DNA: TGTGCCAGCAGTGATGGGGGGATCCATGAGCCGTTGTACTTT
J: TRBJ2-3
size: .
D: .
V: TRBV2

CDR3: CASGLAGDPQYFDF
DNA: TGTGCCAGCGGATTAGCGGGGGACCCTCAGTACTTCGATTTT
J: TRBJ2-3
size: .
D: TRBD2
V: TRBV9

CDR3: CASSGGSDTQTFDF
DNA: TGTGCCAGCAGCGGAGGGTCGGATACGCAGACTTTTGACTTC
J: TRBJ2-5
size: .
D: .
V: TRBV9

CDR3: CASSIGGGPDTQYFF
DNA: TGTGCCAGCAGCATAGGGGGAGGACCCGATACGCAGTATTTCTTC
J: TRBJ2-1
size: .
D: .
V: TRBV7-2

CDR3: CASGTGDEELFF
DNA: TGTGCCAGCGGGACAGGCGATGAAGAACTGTTTTTT
J: TRBJ1-4
size: .
D: TRBD1
V: TRBV11-3

CDR3: CASSLAGEQETQYF
DNA: TGTGCCAGCAGCTTAGCGGGCGAGCAAGAGACCCAGTACTTC
J: TRBJ2-5
size: many
D: .
V: TRBV7-8

CDR3: CSVGLDTEAFF
DNA: TGCAGCGTTGGGCTTGACACTGAAGCTTTCTTT
J: TRBJ1-1
size: .
D: .
V: TRBV29-1

CDR3: CASSISTGFEDTEAFF
DNA: TGTGCCAGTAGTATATCGACAGGGTTCGAGGACACTGAAGCTTTCTTT
J: TRBJ1-1
size: .
D: TRBD1
V: TRBV19

CDR3: CASSLRQGPVRYTF
DNA: TGTGCCAGCAGCTTAAGACAGGGTCCTGTCCGGTACACCTTC
J: TRBJ1-2
size: .
D: TRBD1
V: TRBV7-8